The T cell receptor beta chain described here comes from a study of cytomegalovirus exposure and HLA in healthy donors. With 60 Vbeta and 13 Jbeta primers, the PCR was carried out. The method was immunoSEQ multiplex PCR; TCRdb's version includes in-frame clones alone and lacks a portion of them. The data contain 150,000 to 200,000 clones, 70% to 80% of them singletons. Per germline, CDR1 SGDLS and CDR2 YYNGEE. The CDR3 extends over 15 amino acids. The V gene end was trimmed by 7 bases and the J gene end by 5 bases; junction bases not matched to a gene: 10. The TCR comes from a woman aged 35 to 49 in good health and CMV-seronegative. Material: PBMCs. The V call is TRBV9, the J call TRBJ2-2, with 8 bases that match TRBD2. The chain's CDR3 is CASALPGLETGELFF. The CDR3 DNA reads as TGTGCCAGCGCCTTACCGGGACTAGAAACCGGGGAGCTGTTTTTT.